One T cell receptor (beta chain) is described in this entry. The data were taken from a study of control samples from healthy donors and cancer patients. Trimming shortened V by 4 bases and J by 6 bases, and 17 bases separated the two germline ends. CDR1 is SGHDT, CDR2 YYEEEE, per germline. The CDR3 spans 14 residues. TCRdb keeps only in-frame clones here, not all; method: immunoSEQ multiplex PCR. This table holds fewer than 200,000 clones, roughly nine tenths found once. The sample consisted of blood. The clonotype comes from a man aged 25 to 40 in good health. The rearrangement joins TRBV5-6 to TRBJ2-7, with D perhaps matching TRBD1 or TRBD2 (5 bases each). CDR3 DNA sequence: TGTGCCAGCAGCCTAGGGACGTTTCTGACCGAGCAGTACTTC. Its translation: CASSLGTFLTEQYF. Looking up the rest from reference TRBV5-6 and TRBJ2-7 gives the full variable domain: DAGVTQSPTHLIKTRGQQVTLRCSPKSGHDTVSWYQQALGQGPQFIFQYYEEEERQRGNFPDRFSGHQFPNYSSELNVNALLLGDSALYLCASSLGTFLTEQYFGPGTRLTVT.